This T cell receptor (beta chain) was profiled in a study of shared clonotypes between healthy human individuals. Notes on this clone: Antigen specificity is unknown. At the DNA level, this CDR3 is encoded by other sequences in the same sample as well.

Here immunoSEQ multiplex PCR was the method, and the copy in TCRdb shows in-frame clones only, minus some. The sample has over 2 million clones; approximately 90% are singletons. Study observations and caveats: Blood alone was sampled, and tissue repertoires likely differ. What rarefaction showed was incomplete sorted-subset sequencing despite large depth. Generally, estimated richness proved larger in naive subsets than it did in memory subsets.

In germline, CDR1 is SQVTM, CDR2 ANQGSEA. Trimming took 3 bases from V and 0 from J, leaving 8 bases between them. The CDR3 loop spans 13 amino acids. The receptor comes from a man aged 18 to 35 in good health. Some clones in this sample may be carry-over from other donors' samples. Input material: naive CD4+ T cells from PBMCs. The subset: CD45RA+ positively selected. The chain carries TRBV29-1 and TRBJ1-1; D call uncertain. CDR3 sequence: CSVERVLNTEAFF. In DNA, the CDR3 is TGCAGCGTTGAGAGGGTTCTGAACACTGAAGCTTTCTTT.